Below, 15 T cell receptor beta chains from the same sample are listed, as sequenced in a study of CD8 T cells in ankylosing spondylitis. TCRdb independently ran MiXCR on the 5' RACE reads; one entry per CDR3 protein. The table has a few hundred thousand distinct CDR3 sequences, around 21% seen once. The source material was blood, either unsorted or a sorted T cell fraction (not recorded which). These receptors came from a female donor with ankylosing spondylitis or in good health (not recorded which).

CDR3: CASSQRELYEQYF. Written as DNA, the CDR3 is TGTGCCAGCAGCCAACGGGAACTATACGAGCAGTACTTC. This chain connects TRBV6-2 or TRBV6-3 to TRBJ2-7; weak D call: TRBD2 (5 bases). The CDR3 loop spans 13 amino acids. Trimming pared 6 bases from V and 4 bases from J, leaving 13 bases between. The germline V gene encodes CDR1 MNHEY and CDR2 SVGEGT.

The gene calls are TRBV12-3 or TRBV12-4 and TRBJ1-1; the match to TRBD1 covers 10 bases. CDR3 length: 14 residues. V gave up 6 bases and J gave up 6 bases; unmatched junction bases: 7. CDR3 amino acids: CASSLDRGRAEAFF. As DNA, the CDR3 is TGTGCCAGCAGCCTGGACAGGGGGAGGGCTGAAGCTTTCTTT.

The genes are TRBV20-1 and TRBJ1-2; D may be TRBD1 (5 bases). The germline V gene encodes CDR1 DFQATT and CDR2 SNEGSKA (reference sequence). The CDR3 consists of 13 residues. The V gene lost 5 bases and the J gene lost 6 bases, with 16 bases spanning the gap. The CDR3 spells CSAATGGTNGYTF. In DNA, the CDR3 is TGCAGTGCTGCCACGGGAGGGACTAATGGCTACACCTTC.

The genes are TRBV6-5 and TRBJ2-5; no reliable D call. Germline CDR1 reads MNHEY; CDR2 reads SVGAGI. The ends were cut back, 2 bases at V and 2 bases at J, with 9 bases in the middle. The CDR3 runs to 14 residues. CDR3 loop: CASSYISVQETQYF. CDR3 DNA: TGTGCCAGCAGTTACATATCGGTGCAAGAGACCCAGTACTTC.

This clonotype was recorded only once. CDR3 loop: CASSAFWGGNEQYF. The CDR3 bases are TGTGCCAGCAGCGCCTTCTGGGGGGGAAACGAGCAGTACTTC. This chain joins TRBV7-2 and TRBJ2-7, with 7 bases identical to TRBD2. Germline lookup yields CDR1 SGHTA and CDR2 FQGNSA. Trimming at V came to 5 bases and at J to 5 bases, leaving 9 bases not matched to a gene. This CDR3 is built from 14 residues.

V and J are TRBV9 and TRBJ2-3; no clear D. The CDR3 runs 14 residues. Per the germline V gene, CDR1 is SGDLS and CDR2 is YYNGEE. V lost 7 bases to trimming and J lost 0 bases, with 12 bases between them. The CDR3 sequence is CASGTLASTDTQYF. As DNA, the CDR3 is TGTGCCAGCGGCACACTTGCTAGCACAGATACGCAGTATTTT.

The sample holds a few counts of this clonotype. This chain joins TRBV20-1 and TRBJ2-3; 7 positions match TRBD1. Germline CDR1 and CDR2: DFQATT and SNEGSKA (reference sequence). CDR3 length: 15 residues. The V gene end was trimmed by 1 base and the J gene end by 5 bases; junction bases not matched to a gene: 9. This CDR3 reads CSARGSRGGLDTQYF. The CDR3 coding sequence is TGCAGTGCTAGAGGGTCTAGAGGGGGCCTAGATACGCAGTATTTT.

There are many counts of this clonotype. The V gene is TRBV9, the J gene TRBJ1-6; no clear D gene. V lost 0 bases, J lost 5 bases, and 12 bases lay in between. The CDR3 has 16 amino acids. Germline values: CDR1 SGDLS, CDR2 YYNGEE. In nucleotides, the CDR3 is TGTGCCAGCAGCGTAGCGGGGTCACCGAATAATTCACCCCTCCACTTT. Translated: CASSVAGSPNNSPLHF.

This clonotype was picked up a small number of times. The chain carries TRBV7-3 and TRBJ2-1, with TRBD2 matching over 8 bases. The CDR3 has 16 residues. Trimming cost V 5 bases and J 5 bases; bases outside gene matches: 11. CDR1 and CDR2 (germline): SGHTA, FQGTGA. CDR3 sequence reads: CASSRTGLAPHNEQFF. For the CDR3, the DNA is TGTGCCAGCAGCCGAACTGGACTAGCTCCCCACAATGAGCAGTTCTTC.

The chain joins TRBV7-2 to TRBJ2-1; tentatively, D is TRBD2 (6 bases). This CDR3 is built from 15 residues. Germline CDR1 SGHTA, CDR2 FQGNSA. V was shortened by 6 bases and J by 9 bases, with 21 bases between the two germline ends. CDR3 amino acids: CASSATSPLVSEQFF. The DNA of the CDR3 is TGTGCCAGCAGTGCAACTAGCCCCCTCGTCAGTGAGCAGTTCTTC.

The chain has TRBV5-6 and TRBJ2-1, with 9 bases matching TRBD2. CDR1 and CDR2 from the germline V gene are SGHDT and YYEEEE. V was pared by 4 bases and J by 6 bases, with 8 bases of the junction left unmatched. The CDR3 consists of 15 residues. In DNA form, the CDR3 reads TGTGCCAGCAGCCGGTTGGCGGGAGGGCTCAATGAGCAGTTCTTC. Translation gives CASSRLAGGLNEQFF.

This clonotype was counted only a few times. The chain links TRBV19 to TRBJ2-2, with D possibly being TRBD2 (6 bases). This CDR3 contains 14 residues. The germline CDR1 and CDR2 sequences are LNHDA and SQIVND (reference sequence). V lost 6 bases and J lost 4, with 12 bases in between. The CDR3 DNA is TGTGCCAGTAGCCGACTAGTTCCCACCGGGGAGCTGTTTTTT. Amino acids: CASSRLVPTGELFF.

On this clonotype: This may be a read error, as it is one base from a much larger clone. The CDR3 DNA sequence: TGTGCCAGCAGTGACTACTACGAGCAGTACTTC. This translates into CASSDYYEQYF. This rearrangement joins TRBV25-1 to TRBJ2-7; D remains unclear. CDR3 length: 11 residues. From germline, CDR1 is MGHDK and CDR2 SYGVNS. Trimming cost V 3 bases and J 3 bases, with 3 bases left between them.

This clonotype has just a few counts. At one end, the junction sequence differs from germline, possibly due to a read error. V and J are TRBV28 and TRBJ2-1; D possibly uses TRBD1 or TRBD2 (5 bases each). This CDR3 comprises 12 residues. CDR1 MDHEN and CDR2 SYDVKM come from the germline V gene. The CDR3 DNA reads TGTGCCAGCAGATATGACAGCGGATCCATTATTTTC. Translating gives CASRYDSGSIIF.

This clonotype appeared a few times. J is TRBJ2-5 and V is TRBV18; no clear D gene. The V gene lost 4 bases and the J gene lost 7 bases, with 13 bases spanning the gap. Germline CDR1 is KGHSH and CDR2 is LQKENI. The CDR3 has 13 residues. The DNA for the CDR3 is TGTGCCAGCTCACGGCCCCCTTCCCGGACCCAGTACTTC. Protein: CASSRPPSRTQYF.